This record covers a single TCR beta chain. Its target antigen remains unknown. Base qualities are not provided; no much larger clone lies one nucleotide away. The immunoSEQ Assay was used to sequence TCR beta CDR3 regions from DNA. The authors processed their data as follows. T cell density was computed as TCR beta template counts normalized to usable DNA estimated by amplifying housekeeping genes. The preseqR package was used to estimate richness by extrapolating to 400,000 templates for PBMC samples and to 120,000 templates for tissue samples. Clonality was calculated as one minus Pielou's evenness. Tissue-enriched TCRs were identified by differential abundance testing using productive amino-acid clonotypes, minimum total count 5 and alpha 0.1. Repertoire overlap between compartments was quantified with the Jaccard Index and Morisita Overlap Index. GLIPH clustered TCR beta CDR3s with public tetramer-defined viral CDR3s; viral motifs required at least three viral sequences plus V-gene enrichment. TCRdb carries this immuneACCESS record with in-frame sequences only. Its versions omit some clonotypes, under half of them owing to an unresolved V gene in the studies checked, with the rest unexplained. The DNA was the basis for D and trimming; V, J and clone size are from that table. The sample data list roughly 9,900 clones, and 70% to 75% of these were observed just once. The top ten hold 30% to 35% of the sample.

At diagnosis, peripheral blood, uninvolved tumor-adjacent lung and tumor were collected and stored as a combination of fresh-frozen and FFPE material. For TCR repertoire profiling, blood samples were analyzed as peripheral blood mononuclear cells. From a lookup of the germline V gene, CDR1 and CDR2 are MDHEN and SYDVKM. V is shortened by 6 bases, J by 5 bases, and the region joining them spans 14 bases. Inclusive of the bounding cysteine and phenylalanine, the CDR3 is 13 residues long. The kept DNA is CDR3 alone, 39 bases in frame from the first base. This entry comes from a study of T cells in localized non-small cell lung cancer (dated by TCRdb to about 2020). As for the study more broadly: Comparing tumors with uninvolved tumor-adjacent lungs, the study looked at the T cell repertoires of fewer than 250 patients with early-stage NSCLC. The cohort consisted of under 300 treatment-naive NSCLC patients whose localized lung tumors had been resected. The mean age of the NSCLC patients was about 62 years, with approximately 130 men and over 100 women.

The investigation overall reported the following: Higher blood T cell density associated with longer overall survival, while higher adjacent-lung clonality associated with shorter survival. Uninvolved tumor-adjacent lung showed the highest T cell clonality, higher than tumor, which suggests more focused antigenic responses in the uninvolved tumor-adjacent lung. Since the design was exploratory, TCR variables were selected using unadjusted p-values with no false-discovery rate correction. A median of around 57 of the top 100 tumor clones turned up in the paired uninvolved adjacent lung, and fewer than 35 of those clones also ranked among the top 100 of that same adjacent lung. Multi-region tumor sequencing was not performed, so intratumor heterogeneity could not be excluded.

The receptor was derived from a male donor at least 60 years old with stage I lung adenocarcinoma. The sample was peripheral blood, taken before any cancer treatment. The chain employs TRBV28 and TRBJ2-7; a confident D gene designation cannot be given. The nucleotides read TGTGCCAGCAGGGACGTAATCCCTGACGAGCAGTACTTC. Translated, it reads CASRDVIPDEQYF.